This T cell receptor beta chain was obtained from a study of shared clonotypes between healthy human individuals. The method was immunoSEQ multiplex PCR; TCRdb's version includes in-frame clones alone and lacks a portion of them. The sample yields almost 750,000 clones, about two thirds seen once. This CDR3 is 14 amino acids long. Trimming took 4 bases from V and 4 from J, leaving 11 bases between them. The germline V gene encodes CDR1 MNHEY and CDR2 SMNVEV (reference sequence). On this clone itself: Other DNA sequences in this specimen translate into the identical CDR3.

This chain connects TRBV27 to TRBJ1-5; unclear D gene. The TCR comes from a young woman in good health. Sequences were obtained from memory CD4+ T cells sorted from blood. Subset indicated: CD45RA-negative fraction. DNA for the CDR3: TGTGCCAGCAGTTCTGGGGTGGGGAATCAGCCCCAGCATTTT. Translating it yields CASSSGVGNQPQHF.